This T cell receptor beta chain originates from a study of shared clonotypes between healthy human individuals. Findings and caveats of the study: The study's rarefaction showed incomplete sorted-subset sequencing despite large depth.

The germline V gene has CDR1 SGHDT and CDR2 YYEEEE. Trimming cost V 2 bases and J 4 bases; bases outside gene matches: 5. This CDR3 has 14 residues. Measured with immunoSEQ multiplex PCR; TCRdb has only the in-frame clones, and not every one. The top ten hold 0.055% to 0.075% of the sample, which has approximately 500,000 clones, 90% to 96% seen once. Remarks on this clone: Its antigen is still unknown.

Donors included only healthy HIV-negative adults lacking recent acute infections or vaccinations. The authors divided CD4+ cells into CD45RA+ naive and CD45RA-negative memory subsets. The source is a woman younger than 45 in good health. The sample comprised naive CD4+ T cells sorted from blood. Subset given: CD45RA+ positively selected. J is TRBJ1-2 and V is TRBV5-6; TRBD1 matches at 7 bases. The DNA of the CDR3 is TGTGCCAGCAGCTTCCGTGACAGGGTCTATGGCTACACCTTC. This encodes CASSFRDRVYGYTF.